This T cell receptor beta chain was recovered during a study of cytomegalovirus exposure and HLA in healthy donors. V lost 1 base and J 8 bases, leaving 11 bases between the germline ends. Germline assignment: CDR1 SGHVS and CDR2 FNYEAQ. The CDR3 is made up of 14 amino acids. The PCR contained 60 Vbeta and 13 Jbeta primers. TCRdb's table, derived via immunoSEQ multiplex PCR, lists solely in-frame clones and lacks some. The sample lists fewer than 250,000 clones; roughly 75% were seen once. V and J are TRBV7-6 and TRBJ1-4; TRBD1 might be the D (6 bases). This TCR was sampled from a woman aged 25 to 45 in good health and CMV-seronegative. Sequencing input: PBMCs. The DNA for the CDR3 is TGTGCCAGCAGCTTAGATACAGGGACAGAAAAACTGTTTTTT. Translation: CASSLDTGTEKLFF.